This is a list of T cell receptor beta chains from one sample in a study of regulatory T cells in long-lasting Graves disease. Using its own MiXCR run on the multiplex PCR reads, TCRdb lists one record per CDR3 protein. The sample consists of roughly 400,000 distinct CDR3 sequences, over 20% of them appearing once. This specimen was peripheral blood mononuclear cells (PBMCs), taken when the disease was refractory, from a patient treated with antithyroid drugs. Receptors were obtained from a female donor with Graves disease. CDR3s include the opening cysteine and the closing phenylalanine or tryptophan. The D gene is left open where the match is weak. Size is stated for part of the rows, as once, few or many counts, or as a class when the clone is expanded.

j_gene: TRBJ2-2
d_gene: TRBD1
v_gene: TRBV6-1
abundance: many
CDR3aa: CASRTDRGRNTGELFF
CDR3nt: TGTGCCAGCAGGACGGACAGGGGGCGGAACACCGGGGAGCTGTTTTTT

j_gene: TRBJ1-1
d_gene: -
v_gene: TRBV5-5
abundance: few
CDR3aa: CASSPRLGRGRRSTEAFF
CDR3nt: TGTGCCAGCAGCCCCCGGCTCGGGCGGGGGAGAAGGTCGACTGAAGCTTTCTTT

j_gene: TRBJ2-5
d_gene: TRBD2
v_gene: TRBV7-7
abundance: many
CDR3aa: CASSPSSGPATQYF
CDR3nt: TGTGCCAGCAGCCCCTCTAGCGGTCCGGCGACCCAGTACTTC

j_gene: TRBJ1-3
d_gene: -
v_gene: TRBV3-1
abundance: -
CDR3aa: CASSQDRLQEAHTIYF
CDR3nt: TGTGCCAGCAGCCAAGACCGCTTACAGGAGGCACACACCATATATTTT

j_gene: TRBJ1-5
d_gene: TRBD1
v_gene: TRBV28
abundance: many
CDR3aa: CASSKGAGQPQHF
CDR3nt: TGTGCCAGTTCAAAGGGGGCGGGCCAGCCCCAGCATTTT

j_gene: TRBJ2-5
d_gene: -
v_gene: TRBV19
abundance: many
CDR3aa: CASSNPTGLVETQYF
CDR3nt: TGTGCCAGTAGTAACCCGACAGGACTGGTAGAGACCCAGTACTTC

j_gene: TRBJ2-7
d_gene: TRBD1
v_gene: TRBV20-1
abundance: many
CDR3aa: CSARPGQGHEQYF
CDR3nt: TGCAGTGCTAGACCGGGACAGGGTCACGAGCAGTACTTC

j_gene: TRBJ2-2
d_gene: TRBD1
v_gene: TRBV6-1
abundance: -
CDR3aa: CASRRGTGSNTGELFF
CDR3nt: TGTGCCAGCAGACGTGGGACAGGGAGTAACACCGGGGAGCTGTTTTTT

j_gene: TRBJ2-2
d_gene: -
v_gene: TRBV28
abundance: many
CDR3aa: CASRRVRELFF
CDR3nt: TGTGCCAGCAGAAGGGTGCGGGAGCTGTTTTTT

j_gene: TRBJ1-6
d_gene: TRBD1
v_gene: TRBV18
abundance: many
CDR3aa: CASSPQGESPLHF
CDR3nt: TGTGCCAGCTCACCTCAGGGGGAATCACCCCTCCACTTT

j_gene: TRBJ1-5
d_gene: TRBD1
v_gene: TRBV6-2/TRBV6-3
abundance: -
CDR3aa: CASSPTGGLNQPQHF
CDR3nt: TGTGCCAGCAGTCCAACAGGGGGGCTCAATCAGCCCCAGCATTTT

j_gene: TRBJ1-1
d_gene: -
v_gene: TRBV30
abundance: many
CDR3aa: CAWSVGLTEAFF
CDR3nt: TGTGCCTGGAGTGTTGGGTTGACTGAAGCTTTCTTT

j_gene: TRBJ2-3
d_gene: -
v_gene: TRBV30
abundance: many
CDR3aa: CAWQTTDTQYF
CDR3nt: TGTGCCTGGCAAACAACAGATACGCAGTATTTT

j_gene: TRBJ2-7
d_gene: -
v_gene: TRBV29-1
abundance: few
CDR3aa: CSASDGSAYEQYF
CDR3nt: TGCAGCGCTTCAGACGGTAGTGCCTACGAGCAGTACTTC

j_gene: TRBJ2-7
d_gene: -
v_gene: TRBV20-1
abundance: few
CDR3aa: CSAPDSAGYF
CDR3nt: TGCAGTGCTCCAGACAGCGCTGGGTACTTC

j_gene: TRBJ2-2
d_gene: TRBD2
v_gene: TRBV20-1
abundance: -
CDR3aa: CSAPTSGIGNTGELFF
CDR3nt: TGCAGTGCGCCGACTAGCGGGATAGGGAACACCGGGGAGCTGTTTTTT

j_gene: TRBJ2-2
d_gene: -
v_gene: TRBV7-2
abundance: -
CDR3aa: CASSLNLVSTGELFF
CDR3nt: TGTGCCAGCAGCTTAAATCTGGTTTCCACCGGGGAGCTGTTTTTT

j_gene: TRBJ1-1
d_gene: -
v_gene: TRBV11-2
abundance: -
CDR3aa: CASSLVPGDTEAFF
CDR3nt: TGTGCCAGCAGCTTAGTCCCGGGGGACACTGAAGCTTTCTTT

j_gene: TRBJ2-7
d_gene: -
v_gene: TRBV7-9
abundance: -
CDR3aa: CASSLDIYEQYF
CDR3nt: TGTGCCAGCAGTCTGGACATCTACGAGCAGTACTTC

j_gene: TRBJ2-4
d_gene: TRBD2
v_gene: TRBV12-3/TRBV12-4
abundance: many
CDR3aa: CASSRTSAKGDIQYF
CDR3nt: TGTGCCAGCAGCCGGACTAGCGCCAAAGGGGACATTCAGTACTTC

j_gene: TRBJ1-6
d_gene: TRBD1
v_gene: TRBV29-1
abundance: many
CDR3aa: CSVGDSNNSPLHF
CDR3nt: TGCAGCGTTGGGGACAGCAATAATTCACCCCTCCACTTT

j_gene: TRBJ2-5
d_gene: -
v_gene: TRBV7-9
abundance: -
CDR3aa: CASSQYRQAQETQYF
CDR3nt: TGTGCCAGCAGCCAATATAGACAGGCCCAAGAGACCCAGTACTTC

j_gene: TRBJ1-6
d_gene: -
v_gene: TRBV6-1
abundance: many
CDR3aa: CASHAGGTPLHF
CDR3nt: TGTGCCAGCCACGCCGGAGGGACACCCCTCCACTTT

j_gene: TRBJ1-5
d_gene: -
v_gene: TRBV6-5
abundance: many
CDR3aa: CASSYRAGAPQHF
CDR3nt: TGTGCCAGCAGTTACCGGGCAGGGGCGCCCCAGCATTTT

j_gene: TRBJ2-7
d_gene: -
v_gene: TRBV4-1
abundance: -
CDR3aa: CASSQGLRGRTYEQYF
CDR3nt: TGCGCCAGCAGCCAAGGTCTCAGGGGCCGAACCTACGAGCAGTACTTC

j_gene: TRBJ2-7
d_gene: TRBD2
v_gene: TRBV28
abundance: many
CDR3aa: CASSLAASGSLGEQYF
CDR3nt: TGTGCCAGCAGTTTGGCGGCTAGCGGGAGTCTCGGCGAGCAGTACTTC

j_gene: TRBJ2-5
d_gene: -
v_gene: TRBV7-8
abundance: medium-sized
CDR3aa: CASSLATGETQYF
CDR3nt: TGTGCCAGCAGCTTAGCGACAGGAGAGACCCAGTACTTC

j_gene: TRBJ2-7
d_gene: TRBD1
v_gene: TRBV7-9
abundance: -
CDR3aa: CASSQAGTGLHEQYF
CDR3nt: TGCGCCAGCAGCCAGGCCGGGACAGGGTTACACGAGCAGTACTTC

j_gene: TRBJ2-1
d_gene: TRBD2
v_gene: TRBV19
abundance: few
CDR3aa: CASSIELAGEEQFF
CDR3nt: TGTGCCAGTAGTATTGAACTAGCGGGTGAAGAGCAGTTCTTC

j_gene: TRBJ2-7
d_gene: TRBD2
v_gene: TRBV2
abundance: many
CDR3aa: CASSEEREGWYEQYF
CDR3nt: TGTGCCAGCAGTGAAGAGCGGGAGGGGTGGTACGAGCAGTACTTC

j_gene: TRBJ1-5
d_gene: TRBD1
v_gene: TRBV6-1
abundance: once
CDR3aa: CASSTRGRSQPQHF
CDR3nt: TGTGCCAGCAGTACCAGGGGGCGCAGTCAGCCCCAGCATTTT

j_gene: TRBJ1-5
d_gene: -
v_gene: TRBV20-1
abundance: few
CDR3aa: CSALDRNSNQPQHF
CDR3nt: TGCAGTGCTCTTGACAGGAATAGCAATCAGCCCCAGCATTTT

j_gene: TRBJ1-5
d_gene: -
v_gene: TRBV19
abundance: -
CDR3aa: CASSIKDNQPQHF
CDR3nt: TGTGCCAGTAGTATTAAGGACAATCAGCCCCAGCATTTT

j_gene: TRBJ2-5
d_gene: -
v_gene: TRBV28
abundance: many
CDR3aa: CASSPPRGAAETQYF
CDR3nt: TGTGCCAGCAGTCCCCCACGGGGGGCGGCGGAGACCCAGTACTTC

j_gene: TRBJ2-2
d_gene: TRBD2
v_gene: TRBV28
abundance: many
CDR3aa: CASSFPRLAGDTGELFF
CDR3nt: TGTGCCAGCAGTTTCCCCCGACTAGCGGGAGACACCGGGGAGCTGTTTTTT

j_gene: TRBJ1-5
d_gene: -
v_gene: TRBV2
abundance: many
CDR3aa: CASSTGFSNQPQHF
CDR3nt: TGTGCCAGCAGTACAGGGTTCAGCAATCAGCCCCAGCATTTT

j_gene: TRBJ1-2
d_gene: TRBD1
v_gene: TRBV28
abundance: many
CDR3aa: CASSSRQGSANYGYTF
CDR3nt: TGTGCCAGCAGTTCAAGACAGGGATCAGCTAACTATGGCTACACCTTC

j_gene: TRBJ2-7
d_gene: -
v_gene: TRBV5-4
abundance: -
CDR3aa: CASSLDVGTYEQYF
CDR3nt: TGTGCCAGCAGCTTGGATGTCGGAACCTACGAGCAGTACTTC

j_gene: TRBJ2-3
d_gene: -
v_gene: TRBV18
abundance: -
CDR3aa: CASSPSSSDMQYF
CDR3nt: TGTGCCAGCTCACCATCCTCGTCAGATATGCAGTATTTT

j_gene: TRBJ1-1
d_gene: -
v_gene: TRBV5-6
abundance: many
CDR3aa: CASSLGSGMNTEAFF
CDR3nt: TGTGCCAGCAGCTTGGGGTCTGGGATGAACACTGAAGCTTTCTTT

j_gene: TRBJ2-7
d_gene: TRBD2
v_gene: TRBV12-3/TRBV12-4
abundance: many
CDR3aa: CASSLAGLAGAYEQYF
CDR3nt: TGTGCCAGCAGCTTAGCAGGACTAGCGGGAGCCTACGAGCAGTACTTC

j_gene: TRBJ1-4
d_gene: -
v_gene: TRBV11-2
abundance: many
CDR3aa: CASSLLLGVNEKLFF
CDR3nt: TGTGCCAGCAGCTTACTCCTAGGAGTTAATGAAAAACTGTTTTTT

j_gene: TRBJ1-1
d_gene: -
v_gene: TRBV2
abundance: few
CDR3aa: CASLAAVNTEAFF
CDR3nt: TGTGCCAGCTTAGCGGCCGTGAACACTGAAGCTTTCTTT

j_gene: TRBJ2-7
d_gene: TRBD1
v_gene: TRBV29-1
abundance: few
CDR3aa: CSVVTGPYEQYF
CDR3nt: TGCAGCGTAGTGACAGGGCCCTACGAGCAGTACTTC

j_gene: TRBJ1-2
d_gene: -
v_gene: TRBV18
abundance: -
CDR3aa: CASSNPPSGNYGYTF
CDR3nt: TGTGCCAGCTCAAACCCCCCTTCGGGGAACTATGGCTACACCTTC

j_gene: TRBJ2-2
d_gene: -
v_gene: TRBV5-1
abundance: -
CDR3aa: CASSPEYTGELFF
CDR3nt: TGCGCCAGCAGCCCGGAATACACCGGGGAGCTGTTTTTT

j_gene: TRBJ2-7
d_gene: -
v_gene: TRBV6-2/TRBV6-3
abundance: few
CDR3aa: CASSSQGSEQYF
CDR3nt: TGTGCCAGCAGTTCCCAGGGATCCGAGCAGTACTTC

j_gene: TRBJ2-2
d_gene: TRBD2
v_gene: TRBV9
abundance: few
CDR3aa: CASSLGLAGAGELFF
CDR3nt: TGTGCCAGCAGCTTGGGACTAGCGGGAGCCGGGGAGCTGTTTTTT

j_gene: TRBJ2-2
d_gene: -
v_gene: TRBV20-1
abundance: -
CDR3aa: CSARRDTSNTGELFF
CDR3nt: TGCAGTGCTAGACGCGACACTTCGAACACCGGGGAGCTGTTTTTT

j_gene: TRBJ2-2
d_gene: TRBD2
v_gene: TRBV2
abundance: many
CDR3aa: CASLGLAGADGELFF
CDR3nt: TGTGCCAGCTTAGGACTAGCGGGAGCCGACGGGGAGCTGTTTTTT

j_gene: TRBJ2-5
d_gene: -
v_gene: TRBV7-2
abundance: -
CDR3aa: CASSLVVGETQYF
CDR3nt: TGTGCCAGCAGCTTAGTCGTGGGAGAGACCCAGTACTTC

j_gene: TRBJ2-3
d_gene: TRBD1
v_gene: TRBV29-1
abundance: -
CDR3aa: CSVVRRTGGILNTQYF
CDR3nt: TGCAGCGTCGTTAGAAGGACAGGGGGCATTCTAAATACGCAGTATTTT

j_gene: TRBJ1-2
d_gene: -
v_gene: TRBV4-2
abundance: -
CDR3aa: CASSQTTGLLTYGYTF
CDR3nt: TGTGCCAGCAGCCAAACAACTGGACTTTTGACCTATGGCTACACCTTC

j_gene: TRBJ1-5
d_gene: TRBD1
v_gene: TRBV20-1
abundance: many
CDR3aa: CSAKVRQGFQPQHF
CDR3nt: TGCAGTGCTAAGGTTCGACAGGGCTTTCAGCCCCAGCATTTT

j_gene: TRBJ2-3
d_gene: TRBD2
v_gene: TRBV6-2/TRBV6-3
abundance: -
CDR3aa: CASSLVAGRGTDTQYF
CDR3nt: TGTGCCAGCAGTCTTGTAGCGGGAAGGGGGACGGATACGCAGTATTTT